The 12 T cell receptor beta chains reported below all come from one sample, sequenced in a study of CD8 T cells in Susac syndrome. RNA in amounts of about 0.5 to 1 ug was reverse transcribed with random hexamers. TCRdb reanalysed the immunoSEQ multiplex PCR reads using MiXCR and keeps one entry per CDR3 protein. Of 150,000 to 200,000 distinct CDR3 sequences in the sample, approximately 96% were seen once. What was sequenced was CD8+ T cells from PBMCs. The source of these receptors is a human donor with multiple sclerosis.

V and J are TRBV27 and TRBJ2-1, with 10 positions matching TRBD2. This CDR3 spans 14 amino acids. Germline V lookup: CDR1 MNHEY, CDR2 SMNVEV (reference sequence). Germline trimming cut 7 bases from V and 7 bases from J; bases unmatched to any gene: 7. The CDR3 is CASKTSGVRNEQFF. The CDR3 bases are TGTGCCAGCAAAACTAGCGGGGTCAGGAATGAGCAGTTCTTC.

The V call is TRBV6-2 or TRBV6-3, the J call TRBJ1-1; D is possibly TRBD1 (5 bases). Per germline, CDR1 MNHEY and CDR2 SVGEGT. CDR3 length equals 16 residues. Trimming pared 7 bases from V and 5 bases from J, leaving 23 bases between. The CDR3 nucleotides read TGTGCCAGCAAACCGATCCTTGGGGCGCCGGGGACTGAAGCTTTCTTT. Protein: CASKPILGAPGTEAFF.

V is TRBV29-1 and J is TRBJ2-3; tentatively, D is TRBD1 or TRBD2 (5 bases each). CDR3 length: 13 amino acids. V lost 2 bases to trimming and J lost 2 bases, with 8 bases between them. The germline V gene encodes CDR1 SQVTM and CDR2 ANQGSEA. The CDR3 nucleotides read TGCAGCGTTGAATGGGACCACACAGATACGCAGTATTTT. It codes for CSVEWDHTDTQYF.

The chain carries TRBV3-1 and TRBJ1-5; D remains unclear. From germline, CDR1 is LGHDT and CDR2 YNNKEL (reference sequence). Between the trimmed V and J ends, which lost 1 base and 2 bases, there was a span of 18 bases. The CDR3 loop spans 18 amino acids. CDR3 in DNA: TGTGCCAGCAGCCAAGGTCGCGGGATGGTCGGGGGCAATCAGCCCCAGCATTTT. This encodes CASSQGRGMVGGNQPQHF.

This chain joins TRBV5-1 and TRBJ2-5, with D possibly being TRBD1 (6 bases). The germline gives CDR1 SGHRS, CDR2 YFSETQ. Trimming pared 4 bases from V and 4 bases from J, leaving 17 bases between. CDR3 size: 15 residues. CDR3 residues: CASSVTGWILETQYF. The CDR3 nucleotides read TGCGCCAGCAGCGTAACAGGGTGGATCCTAGAGACCCAGTACTTC.

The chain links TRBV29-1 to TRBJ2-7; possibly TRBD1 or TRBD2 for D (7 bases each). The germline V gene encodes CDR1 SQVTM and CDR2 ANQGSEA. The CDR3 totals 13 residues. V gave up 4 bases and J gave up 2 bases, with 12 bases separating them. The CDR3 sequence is CSVGGGQTYEQYF. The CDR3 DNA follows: TGCAGCGTTGGCGGGGGACAGACCTACGAGCAGTACTTC.

This chain's CDR3 is CAWSVASARTDTQYF. The CDR3 nucleotides are TGTGCCTGGAGTGTAGCTAGCGCCCGCACAGATACGCAGTATTTT. The chain joins TRBV30 to TRBJ2-3; tentatively, D is TRBD2 (6 bases). The CDR3 spans 15 residues. V was cut by 0 bases and J by 1 base, with 11 bases left in between. CDR1 GTSNPN and CDR2 SVGIG come from the germline V gene (reference sequence).

Here the CDR3 DNA reads TGTGCCAGCAGCTCCCGCCCCAGGCGAGACTATGGCTACACCTTC. Amino acids: CASSSRPRRDYGYTF. The chain links TRBV13 to TRBJ1-2; no definite D call. The germline V gene has CDR1 PRHDT and CDR2 FYEKMQ (reference sequence). V dropped 4 bases and J dropped 3 bases, with 15 bases sitting between them. This CDR3 has 15 residues.

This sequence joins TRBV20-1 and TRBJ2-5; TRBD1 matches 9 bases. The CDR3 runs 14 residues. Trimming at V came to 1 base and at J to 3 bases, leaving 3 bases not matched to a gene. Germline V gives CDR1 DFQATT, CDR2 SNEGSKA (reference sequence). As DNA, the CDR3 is TGCAGTGCTAGAGGAGGACAGGGGAAAGAGACCCAGTACTTC. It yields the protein CSARGGQGKETQYF.

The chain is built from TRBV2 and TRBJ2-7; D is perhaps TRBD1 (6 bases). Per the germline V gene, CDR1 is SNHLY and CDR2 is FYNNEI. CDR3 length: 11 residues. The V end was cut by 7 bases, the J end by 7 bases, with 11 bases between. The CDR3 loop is CASMGAKEQYF. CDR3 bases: TGTGCCAGCATGGGGGCCAAAGAGCAGTACTTC.

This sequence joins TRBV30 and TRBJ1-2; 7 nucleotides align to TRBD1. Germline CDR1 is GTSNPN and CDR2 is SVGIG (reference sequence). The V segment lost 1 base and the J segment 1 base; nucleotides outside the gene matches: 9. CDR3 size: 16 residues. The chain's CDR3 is CAWSGGGPPLNYGYTF. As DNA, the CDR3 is TGTGCCTGGAGTGGAGGGGGCCCCCCTCTTAACTATGGCTACACCTTC.

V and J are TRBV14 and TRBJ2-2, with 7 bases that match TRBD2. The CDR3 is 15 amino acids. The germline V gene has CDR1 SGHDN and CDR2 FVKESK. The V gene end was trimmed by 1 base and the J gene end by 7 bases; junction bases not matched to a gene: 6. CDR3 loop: CASSQVAGVSGELFF. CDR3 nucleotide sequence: TGTGCCAGCAGCCAAGTGGCGGGGGTTAGCGGGGAGCTGTTTTTT.